What follows describes a single T cell receptor (beta chain). CDR1 is GTSNPN and CDR2 is SVGIG in the germline V gene (reference sequence). V lost 0 bases to trimming and J lost 4 bases, with 10 bases between them. This CDR3 spans 14 amino acids. This specimen belongs to a study of blood T cell repertoires in COVID-19. At the level of the study: Collection of acute and convalescent COVID-19 samples took place in the United States, Italy and Spain. Sample material is recorded as cDNA or gDNA derived from T cells, B-cell-depleted T cells, or PBMCs.

Per the original data handling: Scientists estimated how many nucleated cells there were by amplifying reference gene primers. Repertoires were generated with immunoSEQ multiplex PCR, while TCRdb's copy carries only in-frame clones and drops some. V, J and clone size are those of that table, while D and trimming were read from the DNA. The table shows roughly 330,000 clones, with 65% to 85% occurring only once. J is TRBJ1-3 and V is TRBV30; no reliable D call. The clonotype comes from a woman in her forties or fifties with acute or convalescent COVID-19. Sequencing was performed on peripheral blood. The CDR3 protein is CAWSVPGRGNTIYF. The CDR3 bases are TGTGCCTGGAGTGTACCGGGGAGAGGAAACACCATATATTTT.